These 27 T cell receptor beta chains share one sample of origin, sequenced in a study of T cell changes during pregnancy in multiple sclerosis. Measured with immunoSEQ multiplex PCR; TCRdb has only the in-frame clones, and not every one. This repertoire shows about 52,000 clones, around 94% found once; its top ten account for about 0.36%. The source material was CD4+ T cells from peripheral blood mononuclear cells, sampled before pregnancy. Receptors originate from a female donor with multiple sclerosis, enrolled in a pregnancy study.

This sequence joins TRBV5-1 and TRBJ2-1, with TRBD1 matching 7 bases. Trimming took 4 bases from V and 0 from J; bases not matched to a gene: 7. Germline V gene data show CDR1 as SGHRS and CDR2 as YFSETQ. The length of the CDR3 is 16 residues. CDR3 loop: CASSAGTGDSYNEQFF. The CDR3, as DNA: TGCGCCAGCAGCGCAGGAACAGGGGACTCCTACAATGAGCAGTTCTTC.

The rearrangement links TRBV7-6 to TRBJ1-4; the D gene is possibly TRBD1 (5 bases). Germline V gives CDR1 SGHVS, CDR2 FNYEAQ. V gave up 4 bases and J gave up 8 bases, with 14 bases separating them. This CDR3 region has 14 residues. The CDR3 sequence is CASSSGGEGEKLFF. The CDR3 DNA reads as TGTGCCAGCAGCTCCGGAGGGGAGGGAGAAAAACTGTTTTTT. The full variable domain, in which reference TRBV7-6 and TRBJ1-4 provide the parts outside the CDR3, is GAGVSQSPRYKVTKRGQDVALRCDPISGHVSLYWYRQALGQGPEFLTYFNYEAQQDKSGLPNDRFSAERPEGSISTLTIQRTEQRDSAMYRCASSSGGEGEKLFFGSGTQLSVL.

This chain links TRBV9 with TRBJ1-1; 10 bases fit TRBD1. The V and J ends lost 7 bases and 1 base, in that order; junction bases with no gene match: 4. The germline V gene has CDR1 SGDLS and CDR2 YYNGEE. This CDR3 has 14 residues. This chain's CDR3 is CASGGQGRNTEAFF. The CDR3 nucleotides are TGTGCCAGCGGGGGACAGGGGCGGAACACTGAAGCTTTCTTT.

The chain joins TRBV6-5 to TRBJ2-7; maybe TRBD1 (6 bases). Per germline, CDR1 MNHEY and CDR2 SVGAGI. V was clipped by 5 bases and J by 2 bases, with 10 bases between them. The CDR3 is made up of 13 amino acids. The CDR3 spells CASSQNRAYEQYF. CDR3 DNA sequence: TGTGCCAGCAGTCAGAACAGGGCCTACGAGCAGTACTTC.

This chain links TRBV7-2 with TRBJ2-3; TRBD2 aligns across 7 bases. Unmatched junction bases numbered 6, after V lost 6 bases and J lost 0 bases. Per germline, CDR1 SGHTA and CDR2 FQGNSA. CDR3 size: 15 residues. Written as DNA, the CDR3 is TGTGCCAGCAGTATAGCGGGCAGAAGCACAGATACGCAGTATTTT. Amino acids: CASSIAGRSTDTQYF.

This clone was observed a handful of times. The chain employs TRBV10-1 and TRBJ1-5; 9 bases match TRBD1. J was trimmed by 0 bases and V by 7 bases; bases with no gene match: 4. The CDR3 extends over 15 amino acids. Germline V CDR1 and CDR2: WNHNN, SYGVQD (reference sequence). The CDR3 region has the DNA TGCGCCAGCAACCGGGACAGGGCTAGCAATCAGCCCCAGCATTTT. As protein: CASNRDRASNQPQHF.

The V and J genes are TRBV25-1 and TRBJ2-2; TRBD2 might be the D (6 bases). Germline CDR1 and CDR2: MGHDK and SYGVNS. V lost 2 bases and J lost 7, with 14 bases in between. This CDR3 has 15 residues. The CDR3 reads CASSEHTKAGGELFF. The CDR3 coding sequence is TGTGCCAGCAGTGAACACACGAAAGCGGGCGGGGAGCTGTTTTTT.

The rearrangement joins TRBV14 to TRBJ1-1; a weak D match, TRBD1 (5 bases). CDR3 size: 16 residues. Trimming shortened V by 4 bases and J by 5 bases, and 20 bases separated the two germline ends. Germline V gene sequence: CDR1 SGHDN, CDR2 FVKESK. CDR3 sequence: CASSLDGAAQRTEAFF. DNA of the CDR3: TGTGCCAGCAGCCTGGATGGGGCAGCACAGAGAACTGAAGCTTTCTTT.

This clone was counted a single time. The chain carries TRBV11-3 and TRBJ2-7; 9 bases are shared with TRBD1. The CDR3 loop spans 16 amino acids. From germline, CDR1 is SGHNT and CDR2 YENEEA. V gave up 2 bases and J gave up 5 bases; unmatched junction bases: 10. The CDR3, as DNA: TGTGCCAGCAGCTTAATCCGAGGGACAGGGTTTAACGAGCAGTACTTC. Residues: CASSLIRGTGFNEQYF.

The CDR3 nucleotides are TGTGCCAGCAGCTTGGATGGACAGGGGGGGACTGAGACCCAGTACTTC. Encoded protein: CASSLDGQGGTETQYF. The chain links TRBV5-4 to TRBJ2-5; TRBD1 matches at 10 bases. CDR3 length: 16 amino acids. J gave up 5 bases and V 0 bases, and 7 bases lay outside the gene matches. CDR1 SGHNT and CDR2 YYREEE come from the germline V gene (reference sequence).

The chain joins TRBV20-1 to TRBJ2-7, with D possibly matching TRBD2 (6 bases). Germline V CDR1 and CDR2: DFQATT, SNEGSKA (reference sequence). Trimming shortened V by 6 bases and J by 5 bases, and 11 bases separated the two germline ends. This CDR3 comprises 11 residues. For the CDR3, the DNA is TGCAGTGCAAGCCTAGCGAACGAGCAGTACTTC. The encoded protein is CSASLANEQYF.

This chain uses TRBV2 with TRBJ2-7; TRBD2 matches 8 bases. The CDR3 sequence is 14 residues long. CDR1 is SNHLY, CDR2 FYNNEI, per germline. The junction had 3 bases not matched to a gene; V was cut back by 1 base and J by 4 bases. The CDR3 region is CASSEGRGAYEQYF. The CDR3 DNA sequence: TGTGCCAGCAGTGAAGGGCGGGGGGCGTACGAGCAGTACTTC.

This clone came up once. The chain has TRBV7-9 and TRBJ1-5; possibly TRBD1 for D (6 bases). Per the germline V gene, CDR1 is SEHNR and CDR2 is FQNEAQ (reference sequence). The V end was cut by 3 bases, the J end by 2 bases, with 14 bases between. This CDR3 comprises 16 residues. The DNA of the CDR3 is TGTGCCAGCAGCTTGAACCCAGGGGTAGGCAATCAGCCCCAGCATTTT. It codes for CASSLNPGVGNQPQHF.

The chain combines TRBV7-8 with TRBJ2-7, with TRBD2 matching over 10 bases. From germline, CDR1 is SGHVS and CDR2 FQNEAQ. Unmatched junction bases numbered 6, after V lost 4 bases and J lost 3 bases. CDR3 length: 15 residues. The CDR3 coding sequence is TGTGCCAGCAGCTCACGGACTAGCGGATTCTACGAGCAGTACTTC. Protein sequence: CASSSRTSGFYEQYF.

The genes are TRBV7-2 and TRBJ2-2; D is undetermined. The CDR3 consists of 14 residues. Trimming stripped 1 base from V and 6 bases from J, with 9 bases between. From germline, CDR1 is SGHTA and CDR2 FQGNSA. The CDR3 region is CASSLGQFAGELFF. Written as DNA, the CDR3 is TGTGCCAGCAGCTTAGGGCAGTTCGCCGGGGAGCTGTTTTTT.

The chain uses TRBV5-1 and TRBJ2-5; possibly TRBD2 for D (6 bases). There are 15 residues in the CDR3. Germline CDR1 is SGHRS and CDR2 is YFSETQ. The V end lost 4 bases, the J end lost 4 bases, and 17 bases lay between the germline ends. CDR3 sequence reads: CASSKMGWDSETQYF. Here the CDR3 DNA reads TGCGCCAGCAGCAAGATGGGATGGGACTCAGAGACCCAGTACTTC.

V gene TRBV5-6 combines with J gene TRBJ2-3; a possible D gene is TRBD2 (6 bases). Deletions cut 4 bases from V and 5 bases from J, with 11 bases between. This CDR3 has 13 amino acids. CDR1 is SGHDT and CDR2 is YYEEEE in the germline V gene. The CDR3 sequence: CASSATSGDTQYF. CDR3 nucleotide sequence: TGTGCCAGCAGCGCGACTAGTGGAGATACGCAGTATTTT.

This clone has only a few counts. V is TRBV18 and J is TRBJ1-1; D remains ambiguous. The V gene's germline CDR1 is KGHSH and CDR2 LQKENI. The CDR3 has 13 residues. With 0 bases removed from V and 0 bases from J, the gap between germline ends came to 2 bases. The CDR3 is CASSPPVNTEAFF. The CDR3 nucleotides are TGTGCCAGCTCACCACCCGTGAACACTGAAGCTTTCTTT.

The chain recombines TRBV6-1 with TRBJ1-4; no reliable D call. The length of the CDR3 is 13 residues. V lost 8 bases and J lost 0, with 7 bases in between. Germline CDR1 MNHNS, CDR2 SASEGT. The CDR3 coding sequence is TGTGCCAGCCCGAGTACAACTAATGAAAAACTGTTTTTT. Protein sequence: CASPSTTNEKLFF.

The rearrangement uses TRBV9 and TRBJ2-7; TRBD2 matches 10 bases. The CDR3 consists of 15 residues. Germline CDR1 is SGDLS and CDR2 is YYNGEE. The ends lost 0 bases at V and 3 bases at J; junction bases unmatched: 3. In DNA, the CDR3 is TGTGCCAGCAGCGTAGCAGGGACTAGCGTCTACGAGCAGTACTTC. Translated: CASSVAGTSVYEQYF. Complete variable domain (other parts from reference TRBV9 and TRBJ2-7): DSGVTQTPKHLITATGQRVTLRCSPRSGDLSVYWYQQSLDQGLQFLIQYYNGEERAKGNILERFSAQQFPDLHSELNLSSLELGDSALYFCASSVAGTSVYEQYFGPGTRLTVT.

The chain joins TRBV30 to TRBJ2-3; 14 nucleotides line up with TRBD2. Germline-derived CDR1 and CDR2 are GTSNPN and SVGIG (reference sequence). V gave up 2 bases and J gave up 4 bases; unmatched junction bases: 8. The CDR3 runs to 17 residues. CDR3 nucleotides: TGTGCCTGGAGTACCGGGACTAGCGGGAGAGGGGCAGATACGCAGTATTTT. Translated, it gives CAWSTGTSGRGADTQYF.

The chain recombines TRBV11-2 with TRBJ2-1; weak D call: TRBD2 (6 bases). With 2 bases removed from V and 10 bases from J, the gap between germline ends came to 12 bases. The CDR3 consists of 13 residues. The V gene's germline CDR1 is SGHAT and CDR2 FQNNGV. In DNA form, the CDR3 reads TGTGCCAGCAGCTTAAGCCAAGGACTAGAGCAGTTCTTC. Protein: CASSLSQGLEQFF.

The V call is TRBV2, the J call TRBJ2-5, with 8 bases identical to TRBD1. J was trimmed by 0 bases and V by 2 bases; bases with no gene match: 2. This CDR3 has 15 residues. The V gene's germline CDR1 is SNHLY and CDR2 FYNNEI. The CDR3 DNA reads TGTGCCAGCAGTGAACAGGGGGCTTACCAAGAGACCCAGTACTTC. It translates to CASSEQGAYQETQYF.

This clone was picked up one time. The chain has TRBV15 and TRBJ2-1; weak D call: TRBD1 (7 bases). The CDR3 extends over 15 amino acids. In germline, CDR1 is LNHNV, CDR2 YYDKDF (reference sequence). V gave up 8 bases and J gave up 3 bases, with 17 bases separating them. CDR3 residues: CATGRTGLSYNEQFF. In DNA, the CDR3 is TGTGCCACCGGGAGGACAGGTTTAAGCTACAATGAGCAGTTCTTC. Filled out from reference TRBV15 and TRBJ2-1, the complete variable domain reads DAMVIQNPRYQVTQFGKPVTLSCSQTLNHNVMYWYQQKSSQAPKLLFHYYDKDFNNEADTPDNFQSRRPNTSFCFLDIRSPGLGDTAMYLCATGRTGLSYNEQFFGPGTRLTVL.

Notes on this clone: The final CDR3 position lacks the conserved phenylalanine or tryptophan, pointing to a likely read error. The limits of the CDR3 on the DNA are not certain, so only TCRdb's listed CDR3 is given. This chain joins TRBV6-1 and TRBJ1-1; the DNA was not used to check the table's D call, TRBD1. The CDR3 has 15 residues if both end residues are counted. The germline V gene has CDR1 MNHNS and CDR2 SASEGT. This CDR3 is CASSLWGEGGKNRAV.

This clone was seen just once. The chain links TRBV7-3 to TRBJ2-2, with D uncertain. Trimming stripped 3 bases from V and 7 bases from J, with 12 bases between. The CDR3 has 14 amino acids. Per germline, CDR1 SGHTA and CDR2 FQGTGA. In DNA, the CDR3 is TGTGCCAGCAGCTTGACGCGGATGGGCGGGGAGCTGTTTTTT. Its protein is CASSLTRMGGELFF. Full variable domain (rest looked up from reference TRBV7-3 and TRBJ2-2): GAGVSQTPSNKVTEKGKYVELRCDPISGHTALYWYRQSLGQGPEFLIYFQGTGAADDSGLPNDRFFAVRPEGSVSTLKIQRTERGDSAVYLCASSLTRMGGELFFGEGSRLTVL.

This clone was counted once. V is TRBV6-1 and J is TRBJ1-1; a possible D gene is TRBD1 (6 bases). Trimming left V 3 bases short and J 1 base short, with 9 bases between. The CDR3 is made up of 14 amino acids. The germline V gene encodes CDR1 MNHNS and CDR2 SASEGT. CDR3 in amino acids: CASSDRGSNTEAFF. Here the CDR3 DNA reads TGTGCCAGCAGTGACAGGGGATCGAACACTGAAGCTTTCTTT.